A single T cell receptor beta chain is shown here with its context. The antigen remains undetermined. During its preparation, the TCRbeta library received unique molecular identifiers. TCRdb re-called the PCR reads through MiXCR, storing one row per CDR3 protein. The sample lists about 640,000 distinct CDR3 sequences; 13% were seen once. Losses at the gene ends were 5 bases for V and 7 bases for J; bases not matched to a gene: 15. This CDR3 contains 19 residues. Germline V lookup: CDR1 KGHDR, CDR2 SFDVKD. This sample was included in a study of T-cell reconstitution after alpha-beta-depleted transplantation in children. Study-level points and caveats: Among T cells one year after transplant, newly produced cells accounted for most counts and diversity.

The sample in question was PBMCs, mostly from graft donor cells, obtained 360 days after TCRalphabeta/CD19-depleted stem cell transplant. V usage is TRBV24-1 and J usage is TRBJ2-1, with 14 positions matching TRBD2. This sequence was found in a male patient aged 10 to 17 who had a stem cell transplant for acute myeloid leukemia, so the T cells may come from the graft donor. CDR3 amino acids: CATSGGLPGTSGSWNEQFF. The CDR3, as DNA: TGTGCCACCAGTGGGGGCTTGCCGGGGACTAGCGGGAGTTGGAATGAGCAGTTCTTC.